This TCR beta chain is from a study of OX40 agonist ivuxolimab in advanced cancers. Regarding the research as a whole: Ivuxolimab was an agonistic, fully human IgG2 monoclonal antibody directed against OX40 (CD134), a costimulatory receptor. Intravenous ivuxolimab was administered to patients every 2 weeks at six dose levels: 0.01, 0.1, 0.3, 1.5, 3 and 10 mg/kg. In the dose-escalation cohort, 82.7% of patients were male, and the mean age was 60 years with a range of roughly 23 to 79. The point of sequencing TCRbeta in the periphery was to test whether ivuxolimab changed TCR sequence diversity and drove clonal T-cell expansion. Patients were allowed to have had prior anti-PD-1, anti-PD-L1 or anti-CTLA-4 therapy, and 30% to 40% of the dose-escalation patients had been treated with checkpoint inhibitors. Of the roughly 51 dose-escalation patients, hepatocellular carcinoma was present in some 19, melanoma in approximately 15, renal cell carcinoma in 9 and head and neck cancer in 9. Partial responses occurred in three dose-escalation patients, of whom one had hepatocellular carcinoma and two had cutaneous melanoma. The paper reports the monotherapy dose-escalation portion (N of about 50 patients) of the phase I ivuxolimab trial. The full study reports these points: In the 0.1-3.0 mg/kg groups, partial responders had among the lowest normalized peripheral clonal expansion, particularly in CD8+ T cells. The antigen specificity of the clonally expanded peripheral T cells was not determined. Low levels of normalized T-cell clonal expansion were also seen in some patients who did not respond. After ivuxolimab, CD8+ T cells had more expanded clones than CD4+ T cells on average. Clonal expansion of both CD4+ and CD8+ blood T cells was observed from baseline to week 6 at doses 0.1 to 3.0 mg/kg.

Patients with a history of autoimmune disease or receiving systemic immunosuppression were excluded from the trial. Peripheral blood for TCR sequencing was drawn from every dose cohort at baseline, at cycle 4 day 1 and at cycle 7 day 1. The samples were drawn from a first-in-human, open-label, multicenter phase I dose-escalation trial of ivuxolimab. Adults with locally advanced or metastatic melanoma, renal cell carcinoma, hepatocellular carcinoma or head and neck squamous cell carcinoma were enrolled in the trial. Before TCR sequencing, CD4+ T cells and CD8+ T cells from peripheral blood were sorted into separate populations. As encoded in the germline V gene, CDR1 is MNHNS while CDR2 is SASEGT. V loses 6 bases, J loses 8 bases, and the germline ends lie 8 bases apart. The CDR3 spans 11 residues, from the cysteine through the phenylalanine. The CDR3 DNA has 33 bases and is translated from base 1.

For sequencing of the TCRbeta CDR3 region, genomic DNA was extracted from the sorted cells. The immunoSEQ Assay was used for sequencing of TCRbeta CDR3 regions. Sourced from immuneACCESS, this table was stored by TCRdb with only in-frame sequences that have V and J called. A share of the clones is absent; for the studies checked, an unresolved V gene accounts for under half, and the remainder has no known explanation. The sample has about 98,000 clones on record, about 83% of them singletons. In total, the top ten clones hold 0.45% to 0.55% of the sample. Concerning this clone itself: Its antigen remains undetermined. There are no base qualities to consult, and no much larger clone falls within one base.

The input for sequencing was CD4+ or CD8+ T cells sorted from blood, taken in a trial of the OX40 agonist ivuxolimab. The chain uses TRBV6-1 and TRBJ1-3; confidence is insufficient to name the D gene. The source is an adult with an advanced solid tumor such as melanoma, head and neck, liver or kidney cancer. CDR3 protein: CASRSLDTIYF. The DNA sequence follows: TGTGCCAGCAGATCCCTCGACACCATATATTTT.